Listed below are T cell receptor beta chains from one sample, sequenced in a study of control samples from healthy donors and cancer patients. The method was immunoSEQ multiplex PCR; TCRdb's version includes in-frame clones alone and lacks a portion of them. The table lists 150,000 to 200,000 clones, approximately 92% of them singletons. The sequencing input was blood. These receptors originate from a man aged 18 to 29 in good health. CDR3s include the opening cysteine and the closing phenylalanine or tryptophan. The D gene is left open where the match is weak. A clone size is listed for some rows: how often the clone was seen (once, few, many), or a class if it is expanded.

d_gene	v_gene	j_gene	abundance	CDR3aa	CDR3nt
.	TRBV5-1	TRBJ2-3	.	CASSLVAGLSTDTQYF	TGCGCCAGCAGCTTGGTTGCGGGACTTAGCACAGATACGCAGTATTTT
TRBD2	TRBV28	TRBJ2-3	.	CASSSAGGSTDTQYF	TGTGCCAGCAGTTCAGCGGGGGGGAGCACAGATACGCAGTATTTT
TRBD1	TRBV18	TRBJ2-7	.	CASSPGQNYYEQYF	TGTGCCAGCTCACCGGGACAGAATTACTACGAGCAGTACTTC
.	TRBV10-3	TRBJ1-2	.	CAISESHTSDGYTF	TGTGCCATCAGTGAGTCACATACATCGGATGGCTACACCTTC
.	TRBV10-3	TRBJ2-5	once	CAISSNAGSRETQYF	TGTGCCATCAGCTCTAACGCGGGGTCTCGTGAGACCCAGTACTTC
TRBD2	TRBV24-1	TRBJ2-2	.	CATRAHTGRGETGELFF	TGTGCCACCAGGGCACACACCGGACGGGGGGAGACCGGGGAGCTGTTTTTT
.	TRBV4-1	TRBJ1-1	.	CASSYDGNSGTEAFF	TGCGCCAGCAGCTATGACGGGAACTCCGGCACTGAAGCTTTCTTT
TRBD2	TRBV7-2	TRBJ2-5	.	CASSTRGGRETQYF	TGTGCCAGCAGCACTCGGGGGGGCCGGGAGACCCAGTACTTC
.	TRBV5-1	TRBJ2-3	.	CASSSGPVGDTQYF	TGCGCCAGCAGCTCGGGACCCGTGGGGGATACGCAGTATTTT
TRBD1	TRBV5-5	TRBJ2-1	.	CASSSGTGFRQQFF	TGTGCCAGCAGCTCCGGGACAGGGTTCAGACAACAGTTCTTC
.	TRBV10-3	TRBJ1-3	once	CAISRGGNTIYF	TGTGCCATCAGCCGGGGGGGAAACACCATATATTTT
.	TRBV2	TRBJ1-1	.	CASSTDRYTEAFF	TGTGCCAGCAGTACTGACAGGTACACTGAAGCTTTCTTT
TRBD1	TRBV5-1	TRBJ1-1	.	CASSPRSGQGWDTEAFF	TGCGCCAGCAGCCCCCGGTCCGGACAGGGGTGGGACACTGAAGCTTTCTTT
TRBD2	TRBV19	TRBJ2-3	.	CASRSGAKGTDTQYF	TGTGCCAGTAGGAGCGGGGCAAAAGGCACAGATACGCAGTATTTT
.	TRBV7-8	TRBJ2-5	.	CASSLDGGETQYF	TGTGCCAGCAGCTTAGACGGGGGAGAGACCCAGTACTTC
.	TRBV18	TRBJ1-6	.	CASSSALGQNSPLHF	TGTGCCAGCTCATCTGCCCTTGGACAGAATTCACCCCTCCACTTT
.	TRBV2	TRBJ2-5	.	CASSGSRFGTLGETQYF	TGTGCCAGCAGTGGTAGTAGGTTTGGGACGCTGGGCGAGACCCAGTACTTC
TRBD2	TRBV18	TRBJ2-3	.	CASSPMASGGSSTDTQYF	TGTGCCAGCTCACCAATGGCTAGCGGGGGCTCTAGCACAGATACGCAGTATTTT